Listed here are 15 T cell receptor beta chains from one sample, sequenced in a study of blood T cell repertoires in COVID-19. Produced via immunoSEQ multiplex PCR; TCRdb's table is partial and in-frame only. The table lists a few hundred thousand clones, roughly 90% of them singletons. Source material: peripheral blood. The source is a woman aged 25 to 39 with COVID-19, enrolled during active disease.

The chain couples TRBV30 to TRBJ1-5, with TRBD1 matching 8 bases. This CDR3 spans 13 amino acids. The germline V gene encodes CDR1 GTSNPN and CDR2 SVGIG (reference sequence). J was trimmed by 6 bases and V by 3 bases; bases with no gene match: 4. The CDR3 DNA is TGTGCCTGGAGCTTGACAGGGGCTCAGCCCCAGCATTTT. It is translated as CAWSLTGAQPQHF.

V gene TRBV2 combines with J gene TRBJ2-1; tentative D call: TRBD1 (5 bases). The CDR3 length is 15 residues. V was pared by 5 bases and J by 6 bases, with 17 bases between. Germline V gene lookup returns CDR1 SNHLY and CDR2 FYNNEI. The CDR3 DNA is TGTGCCAGCAGTCCAAGGTCGCAGGGTGGCAATGAGCAGTTCTTC. Protein: CASSPRSQGGNEQFF.

The CDR3 nucleotides read TGTGCCAGTAGCCCCGAAGGGGGTTTCTTTTACGAGCAGTACTTC. This translates into CASSPEGGFFYEQYF. This chain connects TRBV19 to TRBJ2-7; perhaps TRBD1 as D (6 bases). V gave up 6 bases and J gave up 4 bases, with 19 bases separating them. This CDR3 comprises 15 residues. Germline values: CDR1 LNHDA, CDR2 SQIVND (reference sequence).

The rearrangement uses TRBV28 and TRBJ2-1, with 12 bases fitting TRBD2. V was pared by 4 bases and J by 6 bases, with 10 bases of the junction left unmatched. Per germline, CDR1 MDHEN and CDR2 SYDVKM. The CDR3 is made up of 17 amino acids. This CDR3 is CASSSTSGRFFGNEQFF. The CDR3 coding sequence is TGTGCCAGCAGTTCCACTAGCGGGAGGTTCTTTGGCAATGAGCAGTTCTTC.

The chain uses TRBV9 and TRBJ2-3, with 9 bases lining up with TRBD1. This CDR3 is 16 amino acids long. Germline values: CDR1 SGDLS, CDR2 YYNGEE. The J segment lost 3 bases and the V segment lost 4 bases, leaving 9 bases of the junction unmatched. The DNA for the CDR3 is TGTGCCAGCAGCTTCGGGACAGGGAGCATGACAGATACGCAGTATTTT. Protein sequence: CASSFGTGSMTDTQYF.

The rearrangement joins TRBV4-2 to TRBJ2-5; possible D gene TRBD1, 6 bases. The CDR3 extends over 16 amino acids. Deletions cut 0 bases from V and 4 bases from J, with 15 bases between. Germline CDR1 is LGHNA and CDR2 is YNFKEQ. DNA for the CDR3: TGTGCCAGCAGCCAAGAGGCAGGGCAAGGGGGAGAGACCCAGTACTTC. Its translation is CASSQEAGQGGETQYF.

This clone appeared a single time. The chain joins TRBV7-6 to TRBJ1-6; 7 bases match TRBD1. Germline V lookup: CDR1 SGHVS, CDR2 FNYEAQ. The CDR3 is 14 residues long. V trimming: 1 base; J trimming: 10 bases; junction bases outside the gene matches: 4. The CDR3 nucleotides read TGTGCCAGCAGCTTAGGACAGGGATTGTCACCCCTCCACTTT. The encoded protein is CASSLGQGLSPLHF.

The V and J genes are TRBV29-1 and TRBJ2-7, with TRBD2 matching over 7 bases. The CDR3 sequence is 11 residues long. Trimming removed 7 bases from V and 2 bases from J; junction bases left unmatched: 2. CDR1 and CDR2 (germline): SQVTM, ANQGSEA. The CDR3: CSGGTTYEQYF. The DNA for the CDR3 is TGCAGCGGCGGGACTACCTACGAGCAGTACTTC.

This clone has a handful of counts. CDR3 nucleotide sequence: TGTGCCTCACGGACATCTTATAATTCACCCCTCCACTTT. Translation gives CASRTSYNSPLHF. The chain employs TRBV12-3 or TRBV12-4 and TRBJ1-6; D might be TRBD1 (5 bases). The CDR3 runs to 13 residues. The V and J ends lost 11 bases and 4 bases respectively, with 12 bases between them.

V is TRBV12-3 or TRBV12-4 and J is TRBJ2-1; D is perhaps TRBD1 (6 bases). V was cut by 5 bases and J by 4 bases, with 9 bases left in between. The CDR3 length is 13 residues. The CDR3 region is CASSPQGYNEQFF. CDR3 in DNA: TGTGCCAGCAGTCCGCAGGGGTACAATGAGCAGTTCTTC.

The chain carries TRBV4-1 and TRBJ2-1, with a tentative D call TRBD2 (6 bases). Trimming removed 1 base from V and 2 bases from J, with 12 bases in between. The CDR3 totals 16 residues. Germline values: CDR1 MGHRA, CDR2 YSYEKL. CDR3 region: CASSQAEASAYNEQFF. CDR3 DNA: TGCGCCAGCAGCCAAGCCGAGGCTAGCGCCTACAATGAGCAGTTCTTC.

V and J are TRBV5-6 and TRBJ2-4; 8 bases fit TRBD1. The CDR3 totals 16 residues. Germline CDR1 and CDR2: SGHDT and YYEEEE. Trimming took 4 bases from V and 3 from J; bases not matched to a gene: 9. CDR3 nucleotide sequence: TGTGCCAGCAGCACAGTCGGACAGGGTATCAAAAACATTCAGTACTTC. This encodes CASSTVGQGIKNIQYF.

This clone has more than one count but fewer than ten. V usage is TRBV16 and J usage is TRBJ1-2; D remains unclear. The CDR3 totals 13 residues. Trimming shortened V by 1 base and J by 10 bases, and 13 bases separated the two germline ends. Germline V gene data show CDR1 as KGHSY and CDR2 as FQNENV. CDR3 amino acids: CASSQFRETDYTF. The CDR3 nucleotides read TGTGCCAGCAGCCAATTTCGGGAAACTGACTACACCTTC. Full variable domain (rest looked up from reference TRBV16 and TRBJ1-2): GEEVAQTPKHLVRGEGQKAKLYCAPIKGHSYVFWYQQVLKNEFKFLISFQNENVFDETGMPKERFSAKCLPNSPCSLEIQATKLEDSAVYFCASSQFRETDYTFGSGTRLTVV.

The CDR3 is CASSEGTSDNRNEQFF. DNA of the CDR3: TGCGCCAGCAGTGAGGGGACTAGTGATAATAGGAATGAGCAGTTCTTC. The chain employs TRBV10-1 and TRBJ2-1; 8 nucleotides line up with TRBD2. The CDR3 loop spans 16 amino acids. Germline CDR1 is WNHNN and CDR2 is SYGVQD (reference sequence). V shed 2 bases, J shed 7 bases, and the junction held 10 bases outside the gene matches.

The V and J genes are TRBV27 and TRBJ2-7, with a tentative D call TRBD2 (6 bases). The CDR3 consists of 14 residues. The germline CDR1 and CDR2 sequences are MNHEY and SMNVEV (reference sequence). V shed 6 bases and J shed 0 bases, with 12 bases lying between them. The CDR3 here is CASRLASSSYEQYF. CDR3 coding DNA: TGTGCCAGCAGGCTAGCGTCGAGCTCCTACGAGCAGTACTTC.